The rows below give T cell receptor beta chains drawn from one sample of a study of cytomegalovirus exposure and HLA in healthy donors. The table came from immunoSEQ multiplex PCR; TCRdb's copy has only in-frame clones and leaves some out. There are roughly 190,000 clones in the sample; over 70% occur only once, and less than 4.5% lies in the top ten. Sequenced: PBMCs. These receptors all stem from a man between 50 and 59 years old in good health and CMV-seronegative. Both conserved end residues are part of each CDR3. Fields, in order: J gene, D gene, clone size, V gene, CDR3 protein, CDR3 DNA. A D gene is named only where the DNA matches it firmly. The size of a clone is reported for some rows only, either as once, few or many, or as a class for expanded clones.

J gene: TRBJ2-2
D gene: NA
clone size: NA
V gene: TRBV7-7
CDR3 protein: CASSLYFSGELFF
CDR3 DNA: TGTGCTAGCAGCTTATACTTTTCCGGGGAGCTGTTTTTT

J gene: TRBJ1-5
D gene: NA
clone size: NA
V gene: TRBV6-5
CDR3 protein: CASRPGWVDQPQHF
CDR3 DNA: TGTGCCAGTAGACCGGGATGGGTGGATCAGCCCCAGCATTTT

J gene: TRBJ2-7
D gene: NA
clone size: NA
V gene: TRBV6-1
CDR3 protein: CASRAGQPYEQYF
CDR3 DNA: TGTGCCAGCCGGGCGGGACAGCCCTACGAGCAGTACTTC

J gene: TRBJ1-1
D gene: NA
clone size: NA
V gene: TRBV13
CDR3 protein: CASSGPGGRYTEAFF
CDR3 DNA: TGTGCCAGCAGCGGTCCGGGGGGGCGGTACACTGAAGCTTTCTTT

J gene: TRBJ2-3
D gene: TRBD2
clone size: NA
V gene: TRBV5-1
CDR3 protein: CASSLGSSGGKDTQYF
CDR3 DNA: TGCGCCAGCAGCTTGGGTAGTAGCGGGGGGAAAGATACGCAGTATTTT

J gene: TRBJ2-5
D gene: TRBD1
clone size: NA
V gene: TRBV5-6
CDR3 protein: CASSWDREETQYF
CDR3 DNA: TGTGCCAGCAGCTGGGACAGGGAAGAGACCCAGTACTTC

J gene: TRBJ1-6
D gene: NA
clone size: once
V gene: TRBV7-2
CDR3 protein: CASSLRQGGSPLHF
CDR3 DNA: TGTGCCAGCAGCTTACGCCAGGGCGGTTCACCCCTCCACTTT

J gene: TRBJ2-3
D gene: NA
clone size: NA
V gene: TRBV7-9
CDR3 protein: CASSNGGLVRDTQYF
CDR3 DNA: TGTGCCAGCAGCAATGGGGGGTTGGTTAGAGATACGCAGTATTTT

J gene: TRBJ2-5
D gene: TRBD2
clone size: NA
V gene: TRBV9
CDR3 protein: CASSVGAREGETQYF
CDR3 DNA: TGTGCCAGCAGCGTAGGAGCGAGGGAGGGCGAGACCCAGTACTTC

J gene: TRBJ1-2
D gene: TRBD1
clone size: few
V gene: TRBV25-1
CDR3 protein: CASNERGDSYGYTF
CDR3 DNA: TGTGCCAGCAATGAACGAGGGGACAGCTATGGCTACACCTTC

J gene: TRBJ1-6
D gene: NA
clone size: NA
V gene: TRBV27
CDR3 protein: CASSFDRNSPLHF
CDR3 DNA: TGTGCCAGCAGTTTCGACAGGAATTCACCCCTCCACTTT

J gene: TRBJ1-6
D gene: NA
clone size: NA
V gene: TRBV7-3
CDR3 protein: CASSPRGGSPLHF
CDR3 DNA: TGTGCCAGCAGCCCGCGGGGGGGCTCACCCCTCCACTTT

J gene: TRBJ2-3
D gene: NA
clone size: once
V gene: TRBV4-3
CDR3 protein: CASSQEGRRVTDTQYF
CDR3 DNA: TGCGCCAGCAGCCAAGAGGGGCGTCGGGTCACAGATACGCAGTATTTT

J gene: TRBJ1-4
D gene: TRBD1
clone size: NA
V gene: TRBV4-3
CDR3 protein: CASSRQGVGDEKLFF
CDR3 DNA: TGCGCCAGCAGCCGACAGGGGGTGGGTGATGAAAAACTGTTTTTT

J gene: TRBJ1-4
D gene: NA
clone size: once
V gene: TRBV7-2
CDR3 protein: CASSLGGSNEKLFF
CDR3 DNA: TGTGCCAGCAGCTTAGGAGGATCTAATGAAAAACTGTTTTTT

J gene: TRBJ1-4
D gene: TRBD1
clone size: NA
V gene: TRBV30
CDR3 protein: CAWSVQGAQGKLFF
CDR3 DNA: TGTGCCTGGAGTGTACAGGGGGCGCAAGGAAAACTGTTTTTT

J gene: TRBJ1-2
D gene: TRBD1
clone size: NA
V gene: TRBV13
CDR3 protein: CASSLRDRTYGYTF
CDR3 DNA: TGTGCCAGCAGCTTGAGGGACAGAACTTATGGCTACACCTTC

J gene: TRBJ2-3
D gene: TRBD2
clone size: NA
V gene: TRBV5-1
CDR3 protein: CASSKRLAGGPDTQYF
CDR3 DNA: TGCGCCAGCAGCAAGCGACTAGCGGGCGGACCAGATACGCAGTATTTT

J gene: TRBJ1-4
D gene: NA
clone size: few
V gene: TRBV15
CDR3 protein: CATSRYLRDTTEKLFF
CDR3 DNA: TGTGCCACCAGCAGATACCTCCGGGACACCACGGAAAAACTGTTTTTT

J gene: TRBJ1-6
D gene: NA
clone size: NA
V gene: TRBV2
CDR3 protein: CASRHPGSSYNSPLHF
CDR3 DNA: TGTGCCAGCAGGCACCCAGGTAGCTCCTATAATTCACCCCTCCACTTT

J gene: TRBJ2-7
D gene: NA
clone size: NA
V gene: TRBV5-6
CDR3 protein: CASSSASYEQYF
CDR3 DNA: TGTGCCAGCAGCTCCGCCTCCTACGAGCAGTACTTC

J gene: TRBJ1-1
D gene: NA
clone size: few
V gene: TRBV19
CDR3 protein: CASRMDTGHTNTEAFF
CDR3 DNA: TGTGCCAGTAGGATGGACACGGGACACACGAACACTGAAGCTTTCTTT

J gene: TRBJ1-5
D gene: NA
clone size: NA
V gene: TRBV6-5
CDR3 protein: CASSYQSNQPQHF
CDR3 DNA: TGTGCCAGCAGTTACCAGAGCAATCAGCCCCAGCATTTT

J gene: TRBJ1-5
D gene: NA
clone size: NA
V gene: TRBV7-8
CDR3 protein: CASSLGTMSNQPQHF
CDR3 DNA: TGTGCCAGCAGCTTAGGGACAATGAGCAATCAGCCCCAGCATTTT

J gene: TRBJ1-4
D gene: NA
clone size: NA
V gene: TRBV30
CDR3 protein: CAWGPTNEKLFF
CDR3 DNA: TGTGCCTGGGGCCCAACTAATGAAAAACTGTTTTTT

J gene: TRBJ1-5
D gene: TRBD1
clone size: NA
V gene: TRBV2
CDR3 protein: CASSEGRGTGANQPQHF
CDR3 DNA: TGTGCCAGCAGTGAAGGTCGAGGTACAGGGGCCAATCAGCCCCAGCATTTT

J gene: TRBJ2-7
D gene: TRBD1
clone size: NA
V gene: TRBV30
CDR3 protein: CAWSAWGGQGGREQYF
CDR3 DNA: TGTGCCTGGAGTGCCTGGGGGGGACAGGGTGGCCGCGAGCAGTACTTC

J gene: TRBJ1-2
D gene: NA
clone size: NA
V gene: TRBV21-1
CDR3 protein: CASSDRDGIRRGYGYTF
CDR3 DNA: TGTGCCAGCAGCGACCGGGACGGGATAAGGAGGGGCTATGGCTACACCTTC

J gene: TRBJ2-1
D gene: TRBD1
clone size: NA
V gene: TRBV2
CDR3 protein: CASSERGQPTNEQFF
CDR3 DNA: TGTGCCAGCAGTGAAAGGGGACAGCCGACGAATGAGCAGTTCTTC

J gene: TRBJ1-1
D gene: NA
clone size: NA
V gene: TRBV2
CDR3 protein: CASPSGGTNTEAFF
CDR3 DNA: TGTGCCAGCCCCTCGGGAGGGACTAACACTGAAGCTTTCTTT

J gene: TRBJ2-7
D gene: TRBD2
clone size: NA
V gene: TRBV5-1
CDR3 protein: CASRSARGDGEQYF
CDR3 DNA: TGCGCCAGCAGATCGGCCCGGGGGGACGGCGAGCAGTACTTC

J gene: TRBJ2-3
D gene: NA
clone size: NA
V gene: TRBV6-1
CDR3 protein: CASRGGGGRTDTQYF
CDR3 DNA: TGTGCCAGCAGGGGCGGCGGGGGCCGCACAGATACGCAGTATTTT

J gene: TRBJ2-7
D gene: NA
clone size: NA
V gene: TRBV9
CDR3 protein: CASSKGEYEQYF
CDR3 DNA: TGTGCCAGCAGCAAGGGAGAGTACGAGCAGTACTTC

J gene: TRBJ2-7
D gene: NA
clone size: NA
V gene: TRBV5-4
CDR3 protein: CASSWGGGTYEQYF
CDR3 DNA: TGTGCCAGCAGCTGGGGTGGAGGGACCTACGAGCAGTACTTC

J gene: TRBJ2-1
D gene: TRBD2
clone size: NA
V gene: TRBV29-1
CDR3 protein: CSVDFSGGVYNEQFF
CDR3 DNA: TGCAGCGTCGACTTTAGCGGGGGGGTCTACAATGAGCAGTTCTTC

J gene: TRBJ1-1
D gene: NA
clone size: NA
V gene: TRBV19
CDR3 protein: CASSIGTVTEAFF
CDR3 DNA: TGTGCCAGTAGTATCGGGACTGTAACTGAAGCTTTCTTT

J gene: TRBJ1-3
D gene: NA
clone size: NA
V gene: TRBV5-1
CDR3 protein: CASSLAPGAGNTIYF
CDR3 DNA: TGCGCCAGCAGCTTGGCCCCCGGAGCTGGAAACACCATATATTTT

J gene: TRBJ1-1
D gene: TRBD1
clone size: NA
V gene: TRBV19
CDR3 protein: CASSIAAGTAIEAFF
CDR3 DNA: TGTGCCAGTAGTATAGCGGCCGGGACAGCCATTGAAGCTTTCTTT

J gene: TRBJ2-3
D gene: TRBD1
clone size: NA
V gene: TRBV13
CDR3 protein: CASSFWTGPGDTQYF
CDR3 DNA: TGTGCCAGCAGCTTCTGGACAGGGCCAGGGGATACGCAGTATTTT

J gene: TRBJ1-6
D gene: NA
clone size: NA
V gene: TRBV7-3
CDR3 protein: CASSLTGSYNSPLHF
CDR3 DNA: TGTGCCAGCAGTCTAACAGGCTCCTATAATTCACCCCTCCACTTT

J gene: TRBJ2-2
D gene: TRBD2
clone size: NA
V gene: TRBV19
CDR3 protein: CASSAQGAGELRELFF
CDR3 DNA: TGTGCCAGTAGTGCCCAGGGAGCGGGGGAACTTCGGGAGCTGTTTTTT

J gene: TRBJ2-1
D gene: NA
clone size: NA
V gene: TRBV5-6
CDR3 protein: CASSLDYEQFF
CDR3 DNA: TGTGCCAGCAGCTTGGACTATGAGCAGTTCTTC

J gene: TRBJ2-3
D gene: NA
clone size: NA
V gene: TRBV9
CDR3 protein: CASSVGGRTTDTQYF
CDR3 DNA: TGTGCCAGCAGCGTAGGTGGCAGAACCACAGATACGCAGTATTTT

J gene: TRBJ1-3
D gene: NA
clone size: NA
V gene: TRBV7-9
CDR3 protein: CASSLATGRRGNTIYF
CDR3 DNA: TGTGCCAGCAGCTTAGCGACAGGCAGAAGGGGAAACACCATATATTTT

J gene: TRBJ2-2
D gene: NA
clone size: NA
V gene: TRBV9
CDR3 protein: CASSSAHQGTPNTGELFF
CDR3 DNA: TGTGCCAGCAGCTCAGCCCACCAGGGGACCCCGAACACCGGGGAGCTGTTTTTT

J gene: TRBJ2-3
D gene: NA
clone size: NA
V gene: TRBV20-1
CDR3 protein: CSVLAADTQYF
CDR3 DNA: TGCAGTGTCTTGGCGGCAGATACGCAGTATTTT

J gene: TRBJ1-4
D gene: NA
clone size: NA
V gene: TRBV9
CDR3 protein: CASSVNDRGEKLFF
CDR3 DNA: TGTGCCAGCAGCGTAAATGACAGAGGCGAAAAACTGTTTTTT

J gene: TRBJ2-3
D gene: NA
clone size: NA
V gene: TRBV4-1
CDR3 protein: CASSQDGGRDTQYF
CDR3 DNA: TGCGCCAGCAGCCAAGATGGTGGCCGAGATACGCAGTATTTT

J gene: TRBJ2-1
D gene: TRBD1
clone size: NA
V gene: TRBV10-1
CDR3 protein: CASSAQGFGNEQFF
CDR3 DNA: TGCGCCAGCAGTGCACAGGGGTTCGGGAATGAGCAGTTCTTC

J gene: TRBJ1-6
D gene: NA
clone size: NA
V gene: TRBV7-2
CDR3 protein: CASSFPGNNSPLHF
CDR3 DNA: TGTGCCAGCAGCTTCCCGGGGAATAATTCACCCCTCCACTTT

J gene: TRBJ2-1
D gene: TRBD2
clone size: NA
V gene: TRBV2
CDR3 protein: CASRERTSGGGREQFF
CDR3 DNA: TGTGCCAGCAGAGAAAGGACTAGCGGGGGGGGCAGGGAGCAGTTCTTC

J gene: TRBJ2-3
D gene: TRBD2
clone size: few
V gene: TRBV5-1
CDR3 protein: CASSLSGGGPTDTQYF
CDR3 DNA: TGCGCCAGCAGCTTGTCTGGCGGGGGACCCACAGATACGCAGTATTTT

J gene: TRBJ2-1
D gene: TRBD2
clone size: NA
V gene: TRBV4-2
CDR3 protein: CASSQDLAASNEQFF
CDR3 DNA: TGTGCCAGCAGCCAAGATCTAGCGGCGTCCAATGAGCAGTTCTTC

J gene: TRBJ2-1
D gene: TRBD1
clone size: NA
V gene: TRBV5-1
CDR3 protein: CASSSTGTGYNEQFF
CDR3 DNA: TGCGCCAGCAGTTCCACCGGGACAGGATACAATGAGCAGTTCTTC